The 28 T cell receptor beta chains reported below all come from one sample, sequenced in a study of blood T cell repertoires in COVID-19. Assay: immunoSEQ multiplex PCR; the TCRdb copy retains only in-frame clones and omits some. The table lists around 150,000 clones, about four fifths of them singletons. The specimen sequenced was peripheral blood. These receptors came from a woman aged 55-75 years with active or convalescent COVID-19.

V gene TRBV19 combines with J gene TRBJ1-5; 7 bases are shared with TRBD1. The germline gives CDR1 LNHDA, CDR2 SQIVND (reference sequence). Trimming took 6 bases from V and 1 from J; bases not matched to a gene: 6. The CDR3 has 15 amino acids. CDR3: CASSPTGWSNQPQHF. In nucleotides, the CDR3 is TGTGCCAGTAGCCCGACAGGGTGGAGCAATCAGCCCCAGCATTTT.

In DNA, the CDR3 is TGTGCCAGCAGCCGAGGACAGGCATATCAGCCCCAGCATTTT. Its protein product is CASSRGQAYQPQHF. This chain connects TRBV28 to TRBJ1-5; 7 bases fit TRBD1. This CDR3 has 14 residues. Losses at the gene ends were 6 bases for V and 5 bases for J; bases not matched to a gene: 7. From germline, CDR1 is MDHEN and CDR2 SYDVKM.

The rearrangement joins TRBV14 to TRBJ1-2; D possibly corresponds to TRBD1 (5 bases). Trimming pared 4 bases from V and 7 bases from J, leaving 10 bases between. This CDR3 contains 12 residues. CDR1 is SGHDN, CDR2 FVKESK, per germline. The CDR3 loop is CASSPGQGGYTF. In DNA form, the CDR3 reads TGTGCCAGCAGCCCTGGTCAGGGTGGCTACACCTTC.

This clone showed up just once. The CDR3 nucleotides are TGTGCCAGTACCCCCTTAGCGGGGGGTCCCACAGATACGCAGTATTTT. Its protein is CASTPLAGGPTDTQYF. The rearrangement joins TRBV19 to TRBJ2-3, with 10 positions matching TRBD2. The CDR3 spans 16 residues. After removal of 7 bases from V and 2 bases from J, the junction contained 9 bases not matched to a gene. In germline, CDR1 is LNHDA, CDR2 SQIVND (reference sequence).

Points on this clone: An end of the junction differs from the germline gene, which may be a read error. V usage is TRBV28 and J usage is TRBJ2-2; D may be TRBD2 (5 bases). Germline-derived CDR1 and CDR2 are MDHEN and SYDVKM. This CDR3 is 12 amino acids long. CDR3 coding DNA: TGTGCCAAAAAGTTTACCCACCGGGGAGCTGTTTTT. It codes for CAKKFTHRGAVF.

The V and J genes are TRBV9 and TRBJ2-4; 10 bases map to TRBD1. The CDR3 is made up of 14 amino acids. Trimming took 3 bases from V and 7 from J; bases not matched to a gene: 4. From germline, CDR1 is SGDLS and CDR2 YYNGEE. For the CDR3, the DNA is TGTGCCAGCAGCGGGGACAGGGGAAGGAACATTCAGTACTTC. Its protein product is CASSGDRGRNIQYF.

The CDR3 spells CSSIDRYEQYF. Written as DNA, the CDR3 is TGCAGTTCCATCGACAGATACGAGCAGTACTTC. The chain couples TRBV20-1 to TRBJ2-7; a possible D gene is TRBD1 (5 bases). V was cut by 8 bases and J by 4 bases, with 12 bases left in between. In germline, CDR1 is DFQATT, CDR2 SNEGSKA (reference sequence). This CDR3 region has 11 residues.

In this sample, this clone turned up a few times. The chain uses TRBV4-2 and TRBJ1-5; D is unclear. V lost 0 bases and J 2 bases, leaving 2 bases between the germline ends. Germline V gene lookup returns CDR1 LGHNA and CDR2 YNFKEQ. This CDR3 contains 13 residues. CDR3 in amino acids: CASSQDGNQPQHF. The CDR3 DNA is TGTGCCAGCAGCCAAGACGGCAATCAGCCCCAGCATTTT.

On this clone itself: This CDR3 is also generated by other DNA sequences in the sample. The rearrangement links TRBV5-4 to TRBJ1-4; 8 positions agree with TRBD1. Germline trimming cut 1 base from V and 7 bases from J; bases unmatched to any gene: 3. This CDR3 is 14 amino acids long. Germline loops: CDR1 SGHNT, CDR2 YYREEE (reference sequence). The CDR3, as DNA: TGTGCCAGCAGCTTGCAGGGGGCGGGTGAAAAACTGTTTTTT. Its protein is CASSLQGAGEKLFF. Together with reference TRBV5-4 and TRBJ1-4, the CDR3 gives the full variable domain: ETGVTQSPTHLIKTRGQQVTLRCSSQSGHNTVSWYQQALGQGPQFIFQYYREEENGRGNFPPRFSGLQFPNYSSELNVNALELDDSALYLCASSLQGAGEKLFFGSGTQLSVL.

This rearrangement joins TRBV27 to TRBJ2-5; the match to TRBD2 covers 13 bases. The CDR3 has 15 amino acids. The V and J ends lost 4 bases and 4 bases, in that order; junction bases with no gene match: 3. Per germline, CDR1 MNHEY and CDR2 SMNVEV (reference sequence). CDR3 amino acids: CASSSWTSGRETQYF. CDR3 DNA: TGTGCCAGCAGTTCATGGACTAGCGGGAGAGAGACCCAGTACTTC.

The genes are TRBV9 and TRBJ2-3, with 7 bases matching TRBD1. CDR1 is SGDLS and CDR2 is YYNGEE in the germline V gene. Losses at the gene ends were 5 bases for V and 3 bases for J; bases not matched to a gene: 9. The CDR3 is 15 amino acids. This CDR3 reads CASSPTGVGTDTQYF. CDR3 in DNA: TGTGCCAGCAGTCCTACAGGGGTTGGGACAGATACGCAGTATTTT.

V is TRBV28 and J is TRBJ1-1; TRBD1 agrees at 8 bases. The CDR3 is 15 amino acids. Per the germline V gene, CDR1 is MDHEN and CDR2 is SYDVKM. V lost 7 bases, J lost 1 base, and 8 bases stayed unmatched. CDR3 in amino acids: CASTPFQGANTEAFF. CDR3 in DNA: TGTGCCAGCACCCCTTTTCAGGGGGCGAACACTGAAGCTTTCTTT.

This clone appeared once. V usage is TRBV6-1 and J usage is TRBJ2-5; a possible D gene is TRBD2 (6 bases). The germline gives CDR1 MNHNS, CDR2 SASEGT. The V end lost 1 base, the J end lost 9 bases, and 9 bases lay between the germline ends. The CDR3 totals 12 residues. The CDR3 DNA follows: TGTGCCAGCAGTGAAGTCCGGGACTCCCAGTACTTC. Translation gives CASSEVRDSQYF.

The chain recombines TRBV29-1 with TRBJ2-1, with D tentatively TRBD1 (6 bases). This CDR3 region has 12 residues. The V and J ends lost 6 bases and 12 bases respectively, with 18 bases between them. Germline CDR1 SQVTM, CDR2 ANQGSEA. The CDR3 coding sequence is TGCAGCGTGGGCCAGGGGAAGAGGGCGCAGTTCTTC. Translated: CSVGQGKRAQFF.

CDR3 sequence reads: CASSAQGDGYTF. The CDR3 DNA reads TGCGCCAGCAGCGCCCAGGGGGACGGCTACACCTTC. J is TRBJ1-2 and V is TRBV5-1; the match to TRBD1 covers 7 bases. Trimming cost V 4 bases and J 8 bases; bases outside gene matches: 5. This CDR3 comprises 12 residues. The germline V gene encodes CDR1 SGHRS and CDR2 YFSETQ.

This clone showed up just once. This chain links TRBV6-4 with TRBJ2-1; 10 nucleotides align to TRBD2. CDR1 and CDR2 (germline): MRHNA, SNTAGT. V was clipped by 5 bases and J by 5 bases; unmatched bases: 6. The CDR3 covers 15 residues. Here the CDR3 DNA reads TGTGCCAGCAGTTCTAGCGGGAGATGGGACAATGAGCAGTTCTTC. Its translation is CASSSSGRWDNEQFF.

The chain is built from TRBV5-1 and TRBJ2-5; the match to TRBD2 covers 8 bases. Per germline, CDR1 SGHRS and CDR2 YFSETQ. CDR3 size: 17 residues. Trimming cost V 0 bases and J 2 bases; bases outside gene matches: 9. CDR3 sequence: CASSLASKRGSQETQYF. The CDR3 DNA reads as TGCGCCAGCAGCTTGGCCAGCAAGCGGGGGAGTCAAGAGACCCAGTACTTC.

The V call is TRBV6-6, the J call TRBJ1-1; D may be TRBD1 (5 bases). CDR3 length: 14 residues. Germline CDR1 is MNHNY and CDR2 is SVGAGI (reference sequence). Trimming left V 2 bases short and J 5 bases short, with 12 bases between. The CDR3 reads CASSYRGGETEAFF. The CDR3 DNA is TGTGCCAGCAGTTACAGGGGCGGAGAGACTGAAGCTTTCTTT.

The DNA for the CDR3 is TGTGCCAGCAGCCCCGGGGCCCTAGGGGGGACCCAGTACTTC. Translation: CASSPGALGGTQYF. The V gene is TRBV3-1 (or the pseudogene TRBV3-2), the J gene TRBJ2-5, with D possibly matching TRBD1 (6 bases). Per the germline V gene, CDR1 is LGHDT and CDR2 is YNNKEL (reference sequence). V dropped 4 bases and J dropped 7 bases, with 16 bases sitting between them. The CDR3 loop spans 14 amino acids.

CDR3 DNA sequence: TGTGCCAGCAGTTTAATCGATAGGAACACTGAAGCTTTCTTT. It encodes CASSLIDRNTEAFF. The chain is built from TRBV27 and TRBJ1-1; D remains unclear. The CDR3 contains 14 residues. V was clipped by 2 bases and J by 1 base, with 8 bases between them. Germline V gene sequence: CDR1 MNHEY, CDR2 SMNVEV (reference sequence).

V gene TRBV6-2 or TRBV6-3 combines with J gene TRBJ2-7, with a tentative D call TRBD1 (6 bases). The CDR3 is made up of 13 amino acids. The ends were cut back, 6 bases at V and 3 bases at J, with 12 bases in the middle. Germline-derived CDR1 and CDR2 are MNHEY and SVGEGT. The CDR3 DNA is TGTGCCAGCAGCCGGGACACGCACTACGAGCAGTACTTC. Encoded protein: CASSRDTHYEQYF.

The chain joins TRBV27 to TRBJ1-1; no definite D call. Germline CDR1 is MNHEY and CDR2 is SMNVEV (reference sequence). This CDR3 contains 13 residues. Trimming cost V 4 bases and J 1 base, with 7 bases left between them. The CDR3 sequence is CASSYTRNTEAFF. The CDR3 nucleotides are TGTGCCAGCAGTTATACCAGGAACACTGAAGCTTTCTTT.

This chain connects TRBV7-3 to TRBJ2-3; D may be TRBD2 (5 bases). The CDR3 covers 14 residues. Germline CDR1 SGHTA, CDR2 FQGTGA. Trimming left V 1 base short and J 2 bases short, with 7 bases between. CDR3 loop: CASSLRTDTDTQYF. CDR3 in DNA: TGTGCCAGCAGCTTAAGGACTGACACAGATACGCAGTATTTT.

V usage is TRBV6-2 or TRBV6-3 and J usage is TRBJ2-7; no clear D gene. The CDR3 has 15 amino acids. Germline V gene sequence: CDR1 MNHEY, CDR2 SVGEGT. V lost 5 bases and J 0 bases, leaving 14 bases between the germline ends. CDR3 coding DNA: TGTGCCAGCAGTCCAATAGAGAGAAGCTCCTACGAGCAGTACTTC. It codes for CASSPIERSSYEQYF.

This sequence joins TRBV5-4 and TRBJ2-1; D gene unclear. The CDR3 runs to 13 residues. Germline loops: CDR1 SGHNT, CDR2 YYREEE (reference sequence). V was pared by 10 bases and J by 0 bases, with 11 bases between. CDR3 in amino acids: CAGRQSSYNEQFF. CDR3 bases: TGTGCCGGTAGACAAAGCTCCTACAATGAGCAGTTCTTC.

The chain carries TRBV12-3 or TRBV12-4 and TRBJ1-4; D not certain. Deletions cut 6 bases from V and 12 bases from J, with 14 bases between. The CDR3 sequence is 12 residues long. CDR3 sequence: CASSYTRLELFF. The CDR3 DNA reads TGTGCCAGCAGCTACACCAGACTCGAACTGTTTTTT.

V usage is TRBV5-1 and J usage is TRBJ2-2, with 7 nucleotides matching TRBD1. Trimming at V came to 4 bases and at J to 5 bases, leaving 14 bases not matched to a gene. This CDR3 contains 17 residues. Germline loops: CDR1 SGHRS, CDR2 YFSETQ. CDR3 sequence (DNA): TGCGCCAGCAGCCCCCTAGAAGGGGGCGTCGTGACCGGGGAGCTGTTTTTT. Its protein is CASSPLEGGVVTGELFF.

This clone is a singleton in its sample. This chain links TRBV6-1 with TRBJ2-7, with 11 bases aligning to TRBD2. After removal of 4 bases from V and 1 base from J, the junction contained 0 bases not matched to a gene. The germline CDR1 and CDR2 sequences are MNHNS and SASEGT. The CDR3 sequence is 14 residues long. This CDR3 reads CASSVAGGSYEQYF. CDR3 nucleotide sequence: TGTGCCAGCAGTGTAGCGGGAGGGTCCTACGAGCAGTACTTC.